This TCR beta chain derives from a study of regulatory T cells in long-lasting Graves disease. Study-level points and caveats: The TCR repertoire of persistent Graves' patients was less diverse than that of newly diagnosed ones.

In building TCR beta libraries, iRepertoire HTBI primers were used together with Arm-PCR of CDR3 regions. TCRdb re-derived calls from the multiplex PCR reads in MiXCR, one entry per CDR3 protein. Of about 540,000 distinct CDR3 sequences in the sample, roughly 14% are singletons; the top ten hold about 10%. This CDR3 region has 15 residues. After removal of 2 bases from V and 3 bases from J, the junction contained 4 bases not matched to a gene. Germline loops: CDR1 SGHRS, CDR2 YFSETQ. Described time point: newly diagnosed GD, antithyroid drugs for less than 3 months. Preparation of the TCR library used RNA extracted from PBMCs. In this sample, this clonotype turned up a few times. No antigen is known for it. These data also featured in a second study, about T cells in Graves' hyperthyroidism and ophthalmopathy. Per that paper: Blood also showed most of the thyroid clonotypes that were expanded above 0.001. Ophthalmopathy cases were set apart from stable hyperthyroidism by a 13 V-J model. Progression to ophthalmopathy was predicted a median of roughly 6.6 months early.

The sequence was obtained from a man between 25 and 39 years old with Graves disease. The chain links TRBV5-1 to TRBJ2-5, with 10 nucleotides matching TRBD2. The sequences come from peripheral blood mononuclear cells (PBMCs), collected at new diagnosis, from a patient treated with antithyroid drugs. The CDR3 loop reads CASSLSGGAEETQYF. CDR3 nucleotides: TGCGCCAGCAGCTTAAGCGGGGGGGCGGAAGAGACCCAGTACTTC.